Sequencing of this T cell receptor (beta chain) was carried out in a study of neoadjuvant nivolumab and ipilimumab in lung cancer. Whole-study results and caveats: Only two of four nivolumab-treated tumors gained richness and clonality by surgery.

Germline V gene lookup returns CDR1 SGHRS and CDR2 YFSETQ. V was cut by 0 bases and J by 0 bases, with 7 bases left in between. CDR3 size: 14 residues. As regards this clone: Its antigen is still unknown.

The data were produced by immunoSEQ multiplex PCR, yet TCRdb's version contains in-frame clones alone and is incomplete. Of roughly 30,000 clones in the sample, less than 90% were seen once. The chain combines TRBV5-1 with TRBJ2-7; D gene unclear. The sequenced sample was peripheral blood, obtained before neoadjuvant nivolumab, alone or with ipilimumab. The clonotype comes from an adult with non-small cell lung cancer. Here the CDR3 DNA reads TGCGCCAGCAGCTTGGGACTGGACTCCTACGAGCAGTACTTC. Amino acids: CASSLGLDSYEQYF. Variable domain in full (rest from reference TRBV5-1 and TRBJ2-7): KAGVTQTPRYLIKTRGQQVTLSCSPISGHRSVSWYQQTPGQGLQFLFEYFSETQRNKGNFPGRFSGRQFSNSRSEMNVSTLELGDSALYLCASSLGLDSYEQYFGPGTRLTVT.